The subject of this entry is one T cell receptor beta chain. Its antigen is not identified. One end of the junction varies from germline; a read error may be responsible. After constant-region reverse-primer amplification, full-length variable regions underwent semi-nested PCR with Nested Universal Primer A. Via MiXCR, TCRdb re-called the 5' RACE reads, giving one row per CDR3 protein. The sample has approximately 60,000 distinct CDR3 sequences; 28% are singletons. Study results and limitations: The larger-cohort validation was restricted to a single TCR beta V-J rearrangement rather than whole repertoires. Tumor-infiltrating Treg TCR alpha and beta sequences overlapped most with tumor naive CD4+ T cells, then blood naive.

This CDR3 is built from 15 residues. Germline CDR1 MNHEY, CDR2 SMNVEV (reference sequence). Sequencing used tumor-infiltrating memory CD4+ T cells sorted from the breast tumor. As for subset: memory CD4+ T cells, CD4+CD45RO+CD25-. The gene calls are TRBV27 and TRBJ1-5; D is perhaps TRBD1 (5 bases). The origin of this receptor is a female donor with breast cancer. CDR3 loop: CASSLYGGPNQPQHF. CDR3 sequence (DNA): TGTGCCAGCAGCTTATACGGGGGACCCAATCAGCCCCAGCATTTT.